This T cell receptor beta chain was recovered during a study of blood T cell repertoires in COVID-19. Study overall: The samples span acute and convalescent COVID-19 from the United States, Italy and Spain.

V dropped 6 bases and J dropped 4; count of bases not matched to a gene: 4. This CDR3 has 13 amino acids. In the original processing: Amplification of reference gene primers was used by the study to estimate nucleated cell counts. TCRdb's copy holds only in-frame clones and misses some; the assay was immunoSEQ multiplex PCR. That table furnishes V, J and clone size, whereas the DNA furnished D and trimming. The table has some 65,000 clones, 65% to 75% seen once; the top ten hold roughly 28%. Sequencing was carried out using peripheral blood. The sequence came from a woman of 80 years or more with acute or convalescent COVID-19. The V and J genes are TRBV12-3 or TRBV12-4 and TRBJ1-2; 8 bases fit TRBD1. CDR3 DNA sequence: TGTGCCAGCAGCCCAGGGGGCGGCTATGGCTACACCTTC. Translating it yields CASSPGGGYGYTF.